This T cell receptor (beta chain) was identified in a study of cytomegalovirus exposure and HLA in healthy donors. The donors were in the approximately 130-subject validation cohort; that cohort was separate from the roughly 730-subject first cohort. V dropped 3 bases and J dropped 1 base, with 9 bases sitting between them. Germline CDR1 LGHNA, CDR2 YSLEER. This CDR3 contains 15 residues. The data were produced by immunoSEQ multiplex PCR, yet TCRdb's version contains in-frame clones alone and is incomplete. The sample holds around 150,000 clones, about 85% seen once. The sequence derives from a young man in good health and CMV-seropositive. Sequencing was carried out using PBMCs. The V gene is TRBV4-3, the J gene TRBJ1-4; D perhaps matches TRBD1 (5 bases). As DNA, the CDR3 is TGCGCCAGCAGCCACCAAGACAGAACTAATGAAAAACTGTTTTTT. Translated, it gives CASSHQDRTNEKLFF.